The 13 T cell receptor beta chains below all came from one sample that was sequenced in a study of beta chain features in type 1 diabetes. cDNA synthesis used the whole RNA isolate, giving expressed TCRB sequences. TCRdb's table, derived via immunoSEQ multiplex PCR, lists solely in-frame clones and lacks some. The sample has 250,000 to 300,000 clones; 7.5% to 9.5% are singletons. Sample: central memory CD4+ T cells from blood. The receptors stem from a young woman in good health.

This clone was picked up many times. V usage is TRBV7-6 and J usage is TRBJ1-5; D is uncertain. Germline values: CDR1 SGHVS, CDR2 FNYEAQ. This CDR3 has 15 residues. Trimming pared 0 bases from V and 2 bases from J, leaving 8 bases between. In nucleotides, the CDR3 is TGTGCCAGCAGCTTAGCGGGGTTTGGCAATCAGCCCCAGCATTTT. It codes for CASSLAGFGNQPQHF.

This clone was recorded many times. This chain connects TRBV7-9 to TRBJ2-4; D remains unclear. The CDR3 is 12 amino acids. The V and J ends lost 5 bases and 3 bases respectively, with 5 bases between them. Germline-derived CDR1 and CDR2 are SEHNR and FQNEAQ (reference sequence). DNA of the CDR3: TGTGCCAGCAGCATCGGCAAAAACATTCAGTACTTC. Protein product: CASSIGKNIQYF.

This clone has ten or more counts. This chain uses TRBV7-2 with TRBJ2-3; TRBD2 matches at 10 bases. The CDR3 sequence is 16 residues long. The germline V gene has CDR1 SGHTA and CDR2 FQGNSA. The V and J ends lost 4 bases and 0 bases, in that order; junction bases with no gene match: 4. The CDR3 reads CASSWGAGGSTDTQYF. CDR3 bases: TGTGCCAGCAGCTGGGGAGCGGGGGGGAGCACAGATACGCAGTATTTT.

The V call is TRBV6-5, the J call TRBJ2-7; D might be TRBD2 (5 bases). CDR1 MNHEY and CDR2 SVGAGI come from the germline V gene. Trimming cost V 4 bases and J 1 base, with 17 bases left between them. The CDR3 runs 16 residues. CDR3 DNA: TGTGCCAGCAGTTTTTGGAAGGGCGGGTCTTCCTACGAGCAGTACGTC. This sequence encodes CASSFWKGGSSYEQYV.

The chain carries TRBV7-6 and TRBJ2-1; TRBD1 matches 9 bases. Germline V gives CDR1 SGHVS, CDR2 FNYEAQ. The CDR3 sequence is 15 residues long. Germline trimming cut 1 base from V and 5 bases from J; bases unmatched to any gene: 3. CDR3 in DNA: TGTGCCAGCAGCTTAGGGGACAGGGTCAACAATGAGCAGTTCTTC. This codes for CASSLGDRVNNEQFF.

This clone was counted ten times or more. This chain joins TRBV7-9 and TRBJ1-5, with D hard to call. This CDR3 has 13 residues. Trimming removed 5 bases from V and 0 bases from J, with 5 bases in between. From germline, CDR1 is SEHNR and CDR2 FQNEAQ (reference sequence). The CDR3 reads CASSVDSNQPQHF. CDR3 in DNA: TGTGCCAGCAGCGTCGATAGCAATCAGCCCCAGCATTTT.

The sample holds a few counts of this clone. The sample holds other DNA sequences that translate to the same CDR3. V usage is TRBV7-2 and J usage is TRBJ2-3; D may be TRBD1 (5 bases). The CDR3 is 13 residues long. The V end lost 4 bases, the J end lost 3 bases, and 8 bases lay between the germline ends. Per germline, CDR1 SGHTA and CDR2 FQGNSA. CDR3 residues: CASSSYRTDTQYF. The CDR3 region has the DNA TGTGCCAGCAGCTCCTACAGGACAGATACGCAGTATTTT.

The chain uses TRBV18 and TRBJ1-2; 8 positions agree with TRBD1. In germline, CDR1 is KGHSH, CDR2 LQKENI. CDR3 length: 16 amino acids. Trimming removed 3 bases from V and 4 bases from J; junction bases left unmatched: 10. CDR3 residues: CASSPDRDIHTYGYTF. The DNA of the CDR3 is TGTGCCAGCTCACCGGACAGGGACATCCACACCTATGGCTACACCTTC.

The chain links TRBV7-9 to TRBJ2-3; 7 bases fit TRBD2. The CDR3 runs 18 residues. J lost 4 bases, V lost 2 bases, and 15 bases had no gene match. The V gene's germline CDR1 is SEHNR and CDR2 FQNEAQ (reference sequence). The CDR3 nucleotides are TGTGCCAGCAGCTTAAGCCCCCGCGGAGGCGGGAGTGCAGATACGCAGTATTTT. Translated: CASSLSPRGGGSADTQYF.

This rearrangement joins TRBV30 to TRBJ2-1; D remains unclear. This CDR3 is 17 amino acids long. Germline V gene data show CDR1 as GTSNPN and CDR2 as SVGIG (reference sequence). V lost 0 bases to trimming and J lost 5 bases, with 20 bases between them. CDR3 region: CAWSVLRWAGANNEQFF. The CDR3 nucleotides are TGTGCCTGGAGTGTACTGAGGTGGGCCGGCGCGAACAATGAGCAGTTCTTC.

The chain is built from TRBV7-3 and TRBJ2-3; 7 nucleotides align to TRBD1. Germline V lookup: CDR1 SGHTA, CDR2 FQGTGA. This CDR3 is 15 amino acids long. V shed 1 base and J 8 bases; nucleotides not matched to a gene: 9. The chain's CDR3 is CASSLSSGGGVTQYF. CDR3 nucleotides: TGTGCCAGCAGCTTAAGTTCAGGGGGTGGGGTTACGCAGTATTTT. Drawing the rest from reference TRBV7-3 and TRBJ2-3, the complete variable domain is GAGVSQTPSNKVTEKGKYVELRCDPISGHTALYWYRQSLGQGPEFLIYFQGTGAADDSGLPNDRFFAVRPEGSVSTLKIQRTERGDSAVYLCASSLSSGGGVTQYFGPGTRLTVL.

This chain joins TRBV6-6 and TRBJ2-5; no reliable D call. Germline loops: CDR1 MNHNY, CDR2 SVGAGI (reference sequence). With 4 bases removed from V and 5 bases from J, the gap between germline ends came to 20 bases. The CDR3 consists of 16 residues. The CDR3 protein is CASSSPSELAAETQYF. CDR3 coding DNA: TGTGCCAGCAGTTCCCCCAGTGAGCTGGCGGCGGAGACCCAGTACTTC.

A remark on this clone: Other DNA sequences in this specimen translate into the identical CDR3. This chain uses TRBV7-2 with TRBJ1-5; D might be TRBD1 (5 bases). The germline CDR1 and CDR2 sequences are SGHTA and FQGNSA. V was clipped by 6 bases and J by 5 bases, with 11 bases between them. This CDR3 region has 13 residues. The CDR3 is CASSIRGDQPQHF. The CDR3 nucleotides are TGTGCCAGCAGTATCCGGGGGGATCAGCCCCAGCATTTT.